The 27 T cell receptor beta chains in this list originate from one sample, sequenced in a study of CD8+ T cells in alopecia areata. The treatment denotes: oral pan-JAK inhibitor, 5-10 mg twice daily. In each case, RNA was isolated and then reverse transcribed into cDNA as the sequencing template. Using immunoSEQ multiplex PCR, the repertoire was profiled, and TCRdb retains in-frame clones only, with some absent. The table has around 200,000 clones, over 60% seen once. The sequenced sample was CD4+ T cells sorted from blood, obtained at week 4, from a patient treated with tofacitinib. These receptors all come from a human donor with alopecia areata.

The chain has TRBV5-3 and TRBJ1-6; D ambiguous. TRBV5-3 is sorted into the ORF group, with uncertain function. The CDR3 consists of 13 residues. Deletions cut 4 bases from V and 8 bases from J, with 10 bases between. CDR3 protein: CARSPPPDSPLHF. CDR3 nucleotides: TGTGCCAGAAGCCCCCCTCCGGATTCACCCCTCCACTTT.

V gene TRBV7-2 combines with J gene TRBJ1-5; perhaps TRBD1 as D (5 bases). The CDR3 contains 15 residues. V lost 2 bases and J lost 0, with 8 bases in between. Germline V gene data show CDR1 as SGHTA and CDR2 as FQGNSA. CDR3 DNA sequence: TGTGCCAGCAGCTTAAACAGGTATAGCAATCAGCCCCAGCATTTT. Translation: CASSLNRYSNQPQHF.

The chain joins TRBV2 to TRBJ1-4; TRBD1 matches 7 bases. V was pared by 7 bases and J by 5 bases, with 7 bases of the junction left unmatched. Germline lookup yields CDR1 SNHLY and CDR2 FYNNEI. The length of the CDR3 is 14 residues. CDR3 amino acids: CASTGTASNEKLFF. CDR3 nucleotide sequence: TGTGCCAGCACCGGGACAGCGAGCAATGAAAAACTGTTTTTT.

This clone was detected only a few times. The chain has TRBV9 and TRBJ2-7; 7 bases are a match to TRBD1. Trimming cost V 1 base and J 7 bases; bases outside gene matches: 14. Germline V gives CDR1 SGDLS, CDR2 YYNGEE. The CDR3 covers 16 residues. The CDR3 spells CASSVNQGTGAMEQYF. As DNA, the CDR3 is TGTGCCAGCAGCGTAAATCAGGGTACAGGGGCTATGGAGCAGTACTTC.

This clone came up a few times. The chain is built from TRBV29-1 and TRBJ2-7; D is unclear. The CDR3 sequence is 13 residues long. Looked up from germline, CDR1 is SQVTM and CDR2 is ANQGSEA. V shed 6 bases and J shed 2 bases, with 14 bases lying between them. The CDR3 sequence is CSVMDGPTYEQYF. CDR3 nucleotide sequence: TGCAGCGTGATGGACGGACCGACCTACGAGCAGTACTTC.

This clone appeared a single time. The gene calls are TRBV5-6 and TRBJ2-7; TRBD2 might be the D (5 bases). There are 14 residues in the CDR3. Germline-derived CDR1 and CDR2 are SGHDT and YYEEEE. Trimming took off 3 bases at V and 7 bases at J, with 17 bases between the two ends. CDR3 amino acids: CASSYARRVPEQYF. CDR3 coding DNA: TGTGCCAGCAGCTACGCTCGGCGGGTCCCAGAGCAGTACTTC.

The chain is built from TRBV6-5 and TRBJ2-7; no firm D call. V lost 8 bases and J lost 2, with 13 bases in between. CDR1 is MNHEY, CDR2 SVGAGI, per germline. This CDR3 has 13 amino acids. In nucleotides, the CDR3 is TGTGCCAGCGCCATCGGAGCCCCCTACGAGCAGTACTTC. Its protein product is CASAIGAPYEQYF.

This CDR3 is CAWSPGGKEETQYF. CDR3 nucleotides: TGTGCCTGGAGTCCCGGAGGGAAGGAAGAGACCCAGTACTTC. V gene TRBV30 combines with J gene TRBJ2-5, with D tentatively TRBD2 (6 bases). The CDR3 totals 14 residues. Germline V gene data show CDR1 as GTSNPN and CDR2 as SVGIG (reference sequence). Trimming shortened V by 2 bases and J by 3 bases, and 13 bases separated the two germline ends.

The chain couples TRBV9 to TRBJ2-1; 7 bases are a match to TRBD1. Germline CDR1 and CDR2: SGDLS and YYNGEE. The CDR3 sequence is 15 residues long. V lost 0 bases, J lost 5 bases, and 5 bases stayed unmatched. CDR3 nucleotide sequence: TGTGCCAGCAGCGTAGGACAGGGAAGCCACAATGAGCAGTTCTTC. This encodes CASSVGQGSHNEQFF.

With respect to this clone: An end of the junction does not agree with germline; a read error may underlie this. The chain combines TRBV29-1 with TRBJ2-3, with D possibly TRBD1 on 6 matching bases. The CDR3 runs to 13 residues. Germline-derived CDR1 and CDR2 are SQVTM and ANQGSEA. The CDR3 sequence is CSVEGGFTDTQYF. The CDR3, as DNA: TGCAGCGTGGAAGGGGGATTCACAGATACGCAGTATTTT.

The chain links TRBV7-2 to TRBJ2-6; no reliable D call. This CDR3 is built from 14 residues. V lost 2 bases, J lost 3 bases, and 5 bases lay in between. Per the germline V gene, CDR1 is SGHTA and CDR2 is FQGNSA. CDR3 DNA sequence: TGTGCCAGCAGCTTACTGAATGGGGCCAACGTCCTGACTTTC. It yields the protein CASSLLNGANVLTF.

The chain links TRBV7-2 to TRBJ2-7, with TRBD1 matching over 7 bases. CDR3 length: 14 residues. The V and J ends lost 5 bases and 1 base, in that order; junction bases with no gene match: 5. Germline assignment: CDR1 SGHTA and CDR2 FQGNSA. CDR3 DNA sequence: TGTGCCAGCAGCCCCGGGACAGTGTCCTACGAGCAGTACTTC. It codes for CASSPGTVSYEQYF.

The chain carries TRBV5-1 and TRBJ2-5, with a weak D call TRBD2 (5 bases). Per the germline V gene, CDR1 is SGHRS and CDR2 is YFSETQ. Between the trimmed V and J ends, which lost 4 bases and 5 bases, there was a span of 15 bases. This CDR3 is 14 amino acids long. The CDR3 coding sequence is TGCGCCAGCAGCAGATCCGGGGTGGAGGAGACCCAGTACTTC. Encoded protein: CASSRSGVEETQYF.

As to this clone: The identical CDR3 is also encoded by other nucleotide sequences in the sample. This chain uses TRBV14 with TRBJ1-2, with no clear D. The germline CDR1 and CDR2 sequences are SGHDN and FVKESK. V lost 2 bases, J lost 7 bases, and 5 bases lay in between. The CDR3 is made up of 11 amino acids. CDR3 loop: CASSQQGGYTF. The CDR3 nucleotides read TGTGCCAGCAGCCAACAAGGTGGCTACACCTTC. The full variable domain, with the rest looked up from reference TRBV14 and TRBJ1-2, is EAGVTQFPSHSVIEKGQTVTLRCDPISGHDNLYWYRRVMGKEIKFLLHFVKESKQDESGMPNNRFLAERTGGTYSTLKVQPAELEDSGVYFCASSQQGGYTFGSGTRLTVV.

The rearrangement links TRBV23-1 to TRBJ2-3, with TRBD2 matching over 8 bases. TRBV23-1 falls under the ORF class, with uncertain function. The trim removed 8 bases at V and 3 bases at J, leaving 7 bases unmatched. This CDR3 spans 14 amino acids. DNA for the CDR3: TGCGCCAGCTCAGGTCCGGGGGGGACAGATACGCAGTATTTT. Protein sequence: CASSGPGGTDTQYF.

In this sample, this clone turned up once. The rearrangement joins TRBV6-5 to TRBJ2-1; TRBD1 matches at 7 bases. The germline V gene has CDR1 MNHEY and CDR2 SVGAGI. J was trimmed by 2 bases and V by 8 bases; bases with no gene match: 9. CDR3 length: 15 amino acids. The DNA for the CDR3 is TGTGCCAGCGGACCCAGGACAGGTACCTACAATGAGCAGTTCTTC. Its translation: CASGPRTGTYNEQFF.

The chain couples TRBV30 to TRBJ1-5, with D maybe TRBD1 (6 bases). The CDR3 has 13 amino acids. The germline V and J ends were trimmed by 5 bases and 5 bases, with 13 bases remaining between them. Germline assignment: CDR1 GTSNPN and CDR2 SVGIG (reference sequence). CDR3 nucleotides: TGTGCCTGGGGGCACAGGGCAGATCAGCCCCAGCATTTT. It translates to CAWGHRADQPQHF.

The chain joins TRBV27 to TRBJ2-5; TRBD1 is a possible D gene (6 bases). The CDR3 contains 13 residues. Germline V lookup: CDR1 MNHEY, CDR2 SMNVEV (reference sequence). Between the trimmed V and J ends, which lost 5 bases and 9 bases, there was a span of 16 bases. The CDR3 region is CASSPGPSGAQYF. CDR3 DNA: TGTGCCAGCAGTCCCGGACCCTCAGGGGCCCAGTACTTC.

The chain combines TRBV7-9 with TRBJ1-1; D ambiguous. The CDR3 extends over 14 amino acids. Germline values: CDR1 SEHNR, CDR2 FQNEAQ (reference sequence). The ends were cut back, 1 base at V and 0 bases at J, with 6 bases in the middle. The chain's CDR3 is CASSLDRMNTEAFF. Here the CDR3 DNA reads TGTGCCAGCAGCTTAGACAGAATGAACACTGAAGCTTTCTTT.

This clone has only a few counts. The chain uses TRBV5-1 and TRBJ2-1, with 8 bases lining up with TRBD2. The CDR3 contains 16 residues. The germline CDR1 and CDR2 sequences are SGHRS and YFSETQ. V shed 4 bases, J shed 3 bases, and the junction held 9 bases outside the gene matches. CDR3 residues: CASSHSGGGYYNEQFF. The CDR3 DNA follows: TGCGCCAGCAGCCATAGCGGCGGGGGGTACTACAATGAGCAGTTCTTC.

This clone was counted a few times. This chain connects TRBV7-9 to TRBJ1-1; D may be TRBD1 (6 bases). In germline, CDR1 is SEHNR, CDR2 FQNEAQ (reference sequence). This CDR3 spans 16 amino acids. Deletions cut 5 bases from V and 0 bases from J, with 16 bases between. CDR3 nucleotide sequence: TGTGCCAGCAGCCGCCAGGGGAAAAGGGTGAACACTGAAGCTTTCTTT. This gives the protein CASSRQGKRVNTEAFF.

The rearrangement uses TRBV29-1 and TRBJ2-3; TRBD1 agrees at 10 bases. V lost 6 bases, J lost 2 bases, and 8 bases stayed unmatched. The CDR3 totals 15 residues. Germline V lookup: CDR1 SQVTM, CDR2 ANQGSEA. The CDR3 sequence is CSVGGQGTATDTQYF. The CDR3, as DNA: TGCAGCGTCGGGGGACAGGGGACAGCCACAGATACGCAGTATTTT.

This clone was seen only a few times. The rearrangement uses TRBV29-1 and TRBJ2-3, with D perhaps TRBD1 (7 bases). Germline loops: CDR1 SQVTM, CDR2 ANQGSEA. The CDR3 sequence is 12 residues long. V was clipped by 7 bases and J by 5 bases, with 13 bases between them. CDR3 nucleotide sequence: TGCAGCGGAAGACAGGGAGGAGATACGCAGTATTTT. It translates to CSGRQGGDTQYF.

The chain uses TRBV27 and TRBJ2-4; D unresolved. The CDR3 runs 17 residues. The V end was cut by 5 bases, the J end by 2 bases, with 19 bases between. The germline V gene has CDR1 MNHEY and CDR2 SMNVEV (reference sequence). The CDR3 loop reads CASSPRAAARTKNIQYF. The DNA for the CDR3 is TGTGCCAGCAGTCCCCGGGCCGCTGCGCGGACCAAAAACATTCAGTACTTC.

V and J are TRBV30 and TRBJ1-2, with a weak D call TRBD1 (6 bases). Germline CDR1 is GTSNPN and CDR2 is SVGIG (reference sequence). Trimming removed 0 bases from V and 7 bases from J, with 9 bases in between. The CDR3 spans 12 residues. DNA for the CDR3: TGTGCCTGGAGTGTACCCAGGGGTGGCTACACCTTC. It specifies CAWSVPRGGYTF.

The V and J genes are TRBV29-1 and TRBJ1-1; D gene unclear. CDR3 length: 11 residues. Germline V gene lookup returns CDR1 SQVTM and CDR2 ANQGSEA. The V end lost 2 bases, the J end lost 2 bases, and 3 bases lay between the germline ends. CDR3 residues: CSVESNTEAFF. The DNA of the CDR3 is TGCAGCGTTGAATCAAACACTGAAGCTTTCTTT.

The chain couples TRBV10-3 to TRBJ2-7; 8 bases are shared with TRBD1. V shed 6 bases and J 2 bases; nucleotides not matched to a gene: 3. Germline CDR1 is ENHRY and CDR2 is SYGVKD. CDR3 size: 13 residues. CDR3 residues: CAISGQGTYEQYF. CDR3 coding DNA: TGTGCCATCAGCGGACAGGGTACCTACGAGCAGTACTTC.